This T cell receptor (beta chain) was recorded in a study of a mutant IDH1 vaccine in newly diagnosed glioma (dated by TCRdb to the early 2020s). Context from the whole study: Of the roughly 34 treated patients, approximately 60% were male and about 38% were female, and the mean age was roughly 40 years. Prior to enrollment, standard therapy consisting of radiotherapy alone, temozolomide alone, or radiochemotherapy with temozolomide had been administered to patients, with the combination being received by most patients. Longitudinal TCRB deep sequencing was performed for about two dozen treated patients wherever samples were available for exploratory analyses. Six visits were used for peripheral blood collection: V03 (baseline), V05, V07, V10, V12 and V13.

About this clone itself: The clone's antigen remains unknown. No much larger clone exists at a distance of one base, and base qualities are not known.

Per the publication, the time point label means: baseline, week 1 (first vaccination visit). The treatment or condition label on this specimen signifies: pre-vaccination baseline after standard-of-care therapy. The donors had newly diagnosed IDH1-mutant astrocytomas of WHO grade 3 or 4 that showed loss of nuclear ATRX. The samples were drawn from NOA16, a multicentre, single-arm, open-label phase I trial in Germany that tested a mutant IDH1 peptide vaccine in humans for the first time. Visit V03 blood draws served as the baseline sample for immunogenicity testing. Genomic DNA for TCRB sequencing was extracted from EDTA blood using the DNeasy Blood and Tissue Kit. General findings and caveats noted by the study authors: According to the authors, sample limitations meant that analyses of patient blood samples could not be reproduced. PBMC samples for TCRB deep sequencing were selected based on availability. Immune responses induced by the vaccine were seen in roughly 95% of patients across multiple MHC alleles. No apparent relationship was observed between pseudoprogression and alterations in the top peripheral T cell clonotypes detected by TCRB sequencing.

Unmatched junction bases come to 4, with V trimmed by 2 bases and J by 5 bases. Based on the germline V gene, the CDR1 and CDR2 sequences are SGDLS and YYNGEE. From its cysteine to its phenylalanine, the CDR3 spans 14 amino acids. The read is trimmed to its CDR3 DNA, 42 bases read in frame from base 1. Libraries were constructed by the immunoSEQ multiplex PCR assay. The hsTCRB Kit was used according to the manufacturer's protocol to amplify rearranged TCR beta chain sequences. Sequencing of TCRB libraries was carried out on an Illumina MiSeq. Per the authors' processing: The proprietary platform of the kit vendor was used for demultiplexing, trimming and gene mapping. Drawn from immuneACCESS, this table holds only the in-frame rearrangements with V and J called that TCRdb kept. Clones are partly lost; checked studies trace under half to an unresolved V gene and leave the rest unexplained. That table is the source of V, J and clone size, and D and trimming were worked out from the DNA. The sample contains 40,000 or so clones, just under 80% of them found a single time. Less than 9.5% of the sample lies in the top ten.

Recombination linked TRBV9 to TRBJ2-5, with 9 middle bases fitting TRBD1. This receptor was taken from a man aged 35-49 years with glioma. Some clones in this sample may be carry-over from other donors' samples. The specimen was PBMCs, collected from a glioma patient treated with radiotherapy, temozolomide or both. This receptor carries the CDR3 CASSVGTGWETQYF. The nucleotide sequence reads TGTGCCAGCAGCGTCGGGACAGGGTGGGAGACCCAGTACTTC.